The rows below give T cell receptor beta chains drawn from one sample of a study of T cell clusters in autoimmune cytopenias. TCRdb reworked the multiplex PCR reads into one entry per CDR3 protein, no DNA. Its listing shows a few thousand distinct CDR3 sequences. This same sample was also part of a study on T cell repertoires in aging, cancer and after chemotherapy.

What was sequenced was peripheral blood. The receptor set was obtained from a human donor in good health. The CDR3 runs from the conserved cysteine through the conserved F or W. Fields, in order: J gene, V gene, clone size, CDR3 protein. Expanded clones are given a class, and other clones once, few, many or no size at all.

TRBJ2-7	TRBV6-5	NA	CASSPGTLRTYEQYF
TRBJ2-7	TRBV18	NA	CASSPLASGYHSYEQYF
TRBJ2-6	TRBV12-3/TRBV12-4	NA	CASRRASGAGANVLTF
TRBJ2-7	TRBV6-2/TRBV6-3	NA	CASGDRYYEQYF
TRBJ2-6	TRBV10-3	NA	CAATGDHSGANVLTF
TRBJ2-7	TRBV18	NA	CASSPDRGRAEQYF
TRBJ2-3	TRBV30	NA	CAWRVRGTDTQYF
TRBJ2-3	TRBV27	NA	CASSLLGPAGTDTQYF
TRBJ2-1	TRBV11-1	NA	CASTRRGYEQFF
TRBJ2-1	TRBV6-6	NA	CASIGASGSRNEQFF
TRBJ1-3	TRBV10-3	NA	CAISDNSASGNTIYF
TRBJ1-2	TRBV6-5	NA	CASSYSTNGGWGYTF
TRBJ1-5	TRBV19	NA	CASSEQGVQPQHF
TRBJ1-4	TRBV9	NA	CASSPQTGGYEKLFF
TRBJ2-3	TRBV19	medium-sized	CASSILARQGTDTQYF
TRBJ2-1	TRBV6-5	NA	CASSRLYNEQFF
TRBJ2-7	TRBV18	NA	CASSPTFGGGYEQYF
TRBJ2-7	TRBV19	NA	CASRPGLAGVSEQYF
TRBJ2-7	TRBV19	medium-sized	CASSNEDGVGYEQYF
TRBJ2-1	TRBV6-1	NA	CASWSEGQASSYNEQFF
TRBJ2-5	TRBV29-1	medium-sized	CSVARDRKETQYF
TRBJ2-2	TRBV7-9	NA	CASSLVSGAVGELFF
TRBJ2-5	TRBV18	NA	CASSPPMGFGETQYF
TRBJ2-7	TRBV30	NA	CAWSRDRGSYEQYF
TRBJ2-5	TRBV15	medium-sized	CATSRDLASGETQYF
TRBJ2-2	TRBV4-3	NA	CASSQDPSGGTGELFF
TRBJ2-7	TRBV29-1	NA	CSVVTASRSYEQYF
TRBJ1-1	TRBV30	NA	CAWSAPGQKLAAFF
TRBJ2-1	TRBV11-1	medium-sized	CASHKYRTTYNEQFF
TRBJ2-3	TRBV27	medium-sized	CASSFFQAADTQYF
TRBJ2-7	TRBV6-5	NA	CASSYSTGVYEQYF
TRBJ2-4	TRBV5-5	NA	CASSTGTDAFVQYF
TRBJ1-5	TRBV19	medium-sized	CASSMIQGTNQPQHF
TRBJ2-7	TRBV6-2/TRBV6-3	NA	CASEGGAEQYF
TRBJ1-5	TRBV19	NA	CATSFPGDNQPQHF